These 22 T cell receptor beta chains were sequenced from one sample in a study of T-cell memory formation after mild COVID-19. Using its own MiXCR run on the 5' RACE reads, TCRdb lists one record per CDR3 protein. The table shows approximately 300,000 distinct CDR3 sequences, with 15% to 20% occurring only once. Sequencing was carried out using PBMCs or a T cell subset sorted from them (not recorded which). All receptors come from a man younger than 30 who had mild COVID-19 (a few samples of this study predate the infection). Cell type and time point are not known.

The chain has TRBV9 and TRBJ1-1, with TRBD1 as a possible D gene (5 bases). CDR1 and CDR2 (germline): SGDLS, YYNGEE. Trimming removed 3 bases at V and 0 bases at J, with 9 bases between. The CDR3 has 14 amino acids. CDR3: CASSATAMNTEAFF. CDR3 in DNA: TGTGCCAGCAGCGCGACAGCAATGAACACTGAAGCTTTCTTT.

This chain joins TRBV7-2 and TRBJ2-1; D is perhaps TRBD1 (5 bases). CDR3 size: 14 residues. Per germline, CDR1 SGHTA and CDR2 FQGNSA. The V and J ends lost 6 bases and 8 bases respectively, with 17 bases between them. CDR3 protein: CASRSRTRVDEQFF. Written as DNA, the CDR3 is TGTGCCAGCAGGTCACGAACCAGGGTAGATGAGCAGTTCTTC.

The rearrangement uses TRBV28 and TRBJ1-5; D remains ambiguous. This CDR3 is 17 amino acids long. The V end lost 6 bases, the J end lost 0 bases, and 18 bases lay between the germline ends. Germline V CDR1 and CDR2: MDHEN, SYDVKM. The DNA for the CDR3 is TGTGCCAGCAGGCCCCTGGACGTTACCCATAGCAATCAGCCCCAGCATTTT. It is translated as CASRPLDVTHSNQPQHF.

This chain links TRBV2 with TRBJ2-1; unclear D gene. V was clipped by 10 bases and J by 6 bases, with 13 bases between them. The CDR3 contains 12 residues. CDR1 SNHLY and CDR2 FYNNEI come from the germline V gene. As DNA, the CDR3 is TGTGCCAACCTGGACGTAACCAATGAGCAGTTCTTC. This translates into CANLDVTNEQFF.

As to this clonotype: This clone may be a read error of a much larger clone one base away. This rearrangement joins TRBV20-1 to TRBJ2-1; no firm D call. The CDR3 is made up of 10 amino acids. Trimming pared 7 bases from V and 7 bases from J, leaving 8 bases between. Germline V gene lookup returns CDR1 DFQATT and CDR2 SNEGSKA (reference sequence). CDR3 residues: CSDRKNEQFF. The CDR3 region has the DNA TGCAGTGATAGGAAGAATGAGCAGTTCTTC.

Remarks on this clonotype: One end of the junction fails to match germline, which may point to a read error. The chain combines TRBV18 with TRBJ1-1, with D possibly TRBD1 on 6 matching bases. This CDR3 has 12 amino acids. Germline V lookup: CDR1 KGHSH, CDR2 LQKENI. The CDR3 reads CASSPDRTDPSF. As DNA, the CDR3 is TGTGCCAGCTCGCCAGACCGGACAGACCCCTCCTTT.

At least ten counts were recorded for this clonotype. The V call is TRBV6-5, the J call TRBJ1-2, with D possibly TRBD1 on 5 matching bases. V lost 0 bases, J lost 5 bases, and 16 bases lay in between. This CDR3 contains 16 residues. CDR1 and CDR2 (germline): MNHEY, SVGAGI. CDR3 coding DNA: TGTGCCAGCAGTTACTCTTTGGCAGGGAGTTTGTATGGCTACACCTTC. It encodes CASSYSLAGSLYGYTF.

The rearrangement uses TRBV7-2 and TRBJ2-3; 8 nucleotides align to TRBD1. V dropped 6 bases and J dropped 1; count of bases not matched to a gene: 21. Germline V gene lookup returns CDR1 SGHTA and CDR2 FQGNSA. This CDR3 has 20 amino acids. The CDR3 loop reads CASRVPPGQGDLRGTDTQYF. The CDR3 region has the DNA TGTGCCAGCAGGGTACCCCCTGGACAGGGTGATCTTCGGGGCACAGATACGCAGTATTTT.

The J gene is TRBJ2-3, the V gene TRBV6-2 or TRBV6-3; D call uncertain. Germline loops: CDR1 MNHEY, CDR2 SVGEGT. The length of the CDR3 is 13 residues. V lost 3 bases to trimming and J lost 4 bases, with 8 bases between them. DNA for the CDR3: TGTGCCAGCAGTTATAGGGCCCCAGATACGCAGTATTTT. Protein sequence: CASSYRAPDTQYF.

This clonotype was seen a few times. Here the CDR3 DNA reads TGTGCCAGCAGCTTAGGGCCTGTGACGGGACAGGCCCTCAGGGGGACGCAGTATTTT. As protein: CASSLGPVTGQALRGTQYF. The V gene is TRBV11-2, the J gene TRBJ2-3, with 8 bases identical to TRBD1. The germline V gene encodes CDR1 SGHAT and CDR2 FQNNGV. The CDR3 spans 19 residues. Unmatched junction bases numbered 21, after V lost 1 base and J lost 9 bases.

The rearrangement uses TRBV29-1 and TRBJ2-5; unclear D gene. This CDR3 is built from 13 residues. The V and J ends lost 4 bases and 6 bases respectively, with 15 bases between them. The germline gives CDR1 SQVTM, CDR2 ANQGSEA. Here the CDR3 DNA reads TGCAGCGTTGCCGGACGGCTCGCGAAGACCCAGTACTTC. Its protein is CSVAGRLAKTQYF. The entire variable domain, with the rest obtained from reference TRBV29-1 and TRBJ2-5, is as follows: SAVISQKPSRDICQRGTSLTIQCQVDSQVTMMFWYRQQPGQSLTLIATANQGSEATYESGFVIDKFPISRPNLTFSTLTVSNMSPEDSSIYLCSVAGRLAKTQYFGPGTRLLVL.

The chain uses TRBV20-1 and TRBJ2-2; D not resolved. V shed 0 bases and J shed 1 base, with 9 bases lying between them. The CDR3 spans 15 residues. Germline V gene lookup returns CDR1 DFQATT and CDR2 SNEGSKA (reference sequence). In nucleotides, the CDR3 is TGCAGTGCTAGAGATAGTTCGGGGAACACCGGGGAGCTGTTTTTT. It translates to CSARDSSGNTGELFF.

The chain links TRBV29-1 to TRBJ2-1; D unresolved. The CDR3 consists of 13 residues. Trimming shortened V by 3 bases and J by 8 bases, and 14 bases separated the two germline ends. CDR1 is SQVTM, CDR2 ANQGSEA, per germline. CDR3 DNA sequence: TGCAGCGTTGATTCGCCCCTTGGCTATGAGCAGTTCTTC. This translates into CSVDSPLGYEQFF.

The genes are TRBV7-3 and TRBJ2-2; D is undetermined. Trimming removed 6 bases at V and 1 base at J, with 6 bases between. Germline assignment: CDR1 SGHTA and CDR2 FQGTGA. There are 13 residues in the CDR3. Written as DNA, the CDR3 is TGTGCCAGCAGTTCCATGAACACCGGGGAGCTGTTTTTT. Translated, it gives CASSSMNTGELFF.

The chain is built from TRBV5-1 and TRBJ1-5; D remains ambiguous. Trimming took 3 bases from V and 6 from J, leaving 16 bases between them. This CDR3 comprises 15 residues. Looked up from germline, CDR1 is SGHRS and CDR2 is YFSETQ. CDR3 region: CASSSSPGSFQPQHF. For the CDR3, the DNA is TGCGCCAGCAGCTCTTCACCTGGATCGTTTCAGCCCCAGCATTTT.

The rearrangement links TRBV6-5 to TRBJ1-1; D not certain. CDR1 MNHEY and CDR2 SVGAGI come from the germline V gene. The V gene lost 4 bases and the J gene lost 0 bases, with 9 bases spanning the gap. The CDR3 consists of 14 residues. CDR3 nucleotides: TGTGCCAGCAGTTCCGGAGGAATGAACACTGAAGCTTTCTTT. This gives the protein CASSSGGMNTEAFF.

This clonotype has just a few counts. V and J are TRBV7-9 and TRBJ2-4; the D gene could be TRBD1 or TRBD2 (7 bases each). The V and J ends lost 3 bases and 8 bases respectively, with 11 bases between them. Germline V lookup: CDR1 SEHNR, CDR2 FQNEAQ (reference sequence). CDR3 length equals 13 residues. Here the CDR3 DNA reads TGTGCCAGCAGCTTGTCAGGGGGGGACATTCAGTACTTC. As protein: CASSLSGGDIQYF. The full variable domain, rest sourced from reference TRBV7-9 and TRBJ2-4, is DTGVSQNPRHKITKRGQNVTFRCDPISEHNRLYWYRQTLGQGPEFLTYFQNEAQLEKSRLLSDRFSAERPKGSFSTLEIQRTEQGDSAMYLCASSLSGGDIQYFGAGTRLSVL.

This clonotype was found a few times. This chain links TRBV9 with TRBJ1-6, with a tentative D call TRBD1 (6 bases). The V end was cut by 4 bases, the J end by 7 bases, with 15 bases between. The germline V gene encodes CDR1 SGDLS and CDR2 YYNGEE. The CDR3 loop spans 15 amino acids. The CDR3 region has the DNA TGTGCCAGCAGCCTCAGGGGTGAGCGGAATTCACCCCTCCACTTT. Translating it yields CASSLRGERNSPLHF.

This clonotype was seen only a few times. The chain carries TRBV11-2 and TRBJ2-2; 7 bases align to TRBD1. V dropped 5 bases and J dropped 7; count of bases not matched to a gene: 10. The CDR3 totals 15 residues. The germline CDR1 and CDR2 sequences are SGHAT and FQNNGV. The CDR3 is CASSRPRGRIGELFF. The CDR3 DNA follows: TGTGCCAGCAGCCGCCCCAGGGGGAGAATCGGGGAGCTGTTTTTT.

Only a few counts were recorded for this clonotype. V and J are TRBV4-3 and TRBJ2-2; either TRBD1 or TRBD2 may supply D (5 bases each). Germline V lookup: CDR1 LGHNA, CDR2 YSLEER. Trimming shortened V by 0 bases and J by 5 bases, and 13 bases separated the two germline ends. There are 16 residues in the CDR3. CDR3 in amino acids: CASSQEGPGHTGELFF. DNA for the CDR3: TGCGCCAGCAGCCAAGAAGGCCCGGGGCATACCGGGGAGCTGTTTTTT.

V gene TRBV4-3 combines with J gene TRBJ1-1; D possibly corresponds to TRBD1 (5 bases). There are 14 residues in the CDR3. Trimming removed 1 base at V and 5 bases at J, with 11 bases between. The V gene's germline CDR1 is LGHNA and CDR2 YSLEER. CDR3 coding DNA: TGCGCCAGCAGCCAAGTGGGGCGGTGGACTGAAGCTTTCTTT. Translation: CASSQVGRWTEAFF.

This chain connects TRBV4-1 to TRBJ1-5; 7 nucleotides align to TRBD1. This CDR3 spans 16 amino acids. The germline gives CDR1 MGHRA, CDR2 YSYEKL. Trimming at V came to 1 base and at J to 4 bases, leaving 7 bases not matched to a gene. The CDR3 nucleotides are TGCGCCAGCAGCCAAGGGAGGGGACAGAGGAATCAGCCCCAGCATTTT. This translates into CASSQGRGQRNQPQHF.